The next 27 T cell receptor beta chains were all read from a single sample in a study of blood T cell repertoires in COVID-19. The method was immunoSEQ multiplex PCR; TCRdb's version includes in-frame clones alone and lacks a portion of them. The sample contains 150,000 to 200,000 clones, roughly 83% of which appear only once. The sequencing sample was made of PBMCs or T cells enriched from blood (not recorded which). These receptors came from an older woman who had recovered from COVID-19.

V gene TRBV5-4 combines with J gene TRBJ1-1, with D tentatively TRBD1 (5 bases). V was shortened by 4 bases and J by 6 bases, with 13 bases between the two germline ends. Looked up from germline, CDR1 is SGHNT and CDR2 is YYREEE (reference sequence). This CDR3 contains 13 residues. As DNA, the CDR3 is TGTGCCAGCAGCGGGGGGAACGGCGCTGAAGCTTTCTTT. Translating gives CASSGGNGAEAFF.

This clone was seen a handful of times. This rearrangement joins TRBV19 to TRBJ1-2; the D is unclear. The CDR3 totals 15 residues. V lost 7 bases to trimming and J lost 6 bases, with 21 bases between them. Germline V CDR1 and CDR2: LNHDA, SQIVND (reference sequence). CDR3 in amino acids: CASTTERRPHHGYTF. CDR3 in DNA: TGTGCCAGTACCACAGAAAGAAGGCCCCATCATGGCTACACCTTC.

The rearrangement uses TRBV18 and TRBJ1-6; TRBD1 matches 9 bases. CDR3 size: 15 residues. CDR1 is KGHSH, CDR2 LQKENI, per germline. Trimming took 1 base from V and 10 from J; bases not matched to a gene: 5. The CDR3 nucleotides are TGTGCCAGCTCACCACGGACAGGGGAAAGCTCACCCCTCCACTTT. This codes for CASSPRTGESSPLHF.

This rearrangement joins TRBV9 to TRBJ2-1, with 11 bases aligning to TRBD2. CDR1 and CDR2 (germline): SGDLS, YYNGEE. V lost 0 bases and J lost 7; bases outside the gene matches: 6. This CDR3 is built from 16 residues. The CDR3 DNA reads as TGTGCCAGCAGCGTAGGTAGTAGCGGGAGGGTAAATGAGCAGTTCTTC. Its translation is CASSVGSSGRVNEQFF.

The gene calls are TRBV7-8 and TRBJ1-2; no reliable D call. The V end lost 5 bases, the J end lost 4 bases, and 11 bases lay between the germline ends. Germline CDR1 SGHVS, CDR2 FQNEAQ. The CDR3 spans 13 residues. The CDR3 DNA follows: TGTGCCAGCAGCCCGACGGGAAGCTATGGCTACACCTTC. Residues: CASSPTGSYGYTF. Combining the CDR3 with reference TRBV7-8 and TRBJ1-2 gives the whole variable domain GAGVSQSPRYKVAKRGQDVALRCDPISGHVSLFWYQQALGQGPEFLTYFQNEAQLDKSGLPSDRFFAERPEGSVSTLKIQRTQQEDSAVYLCASSPTGSYGYTFGSGTRLTVV.

The V gene is TRBV6-5, the J gene TRBJ1-4, with D possibly matching TRBD1 (6 bases). Germline loops: CDR1 MNHEY, CDR2 SVGAGI. The CDR3 totals 14 residues. V was cut by 7 bases and J by 8 bases, with 17 bases left in between. CDR3 nucleotides: TGTGCCAGCAACAACGTGGGGGCGCGGGAAAAACTGTTTTTT. This encodes CASNNVGAREKLFF.

V gene TRBV4-2 combines with J gene TRBJ1-4; D gene ambiguous. The CDR3 spans 13 residues. Trimming shortened V by 0 bases and J by 8 bases, and 7 bases separated the two germline ends. CDR1 is LGHNA and CDR2 is YNFKEQ in the germline V gene. CDR3 nucleotide sequence: TGTGCCAGCAGCCAAGATAGAGAGGAAAAACTGTTTTTT. Translated, it gives CASSQDREEKLFF.

This clone was seen once. The chain links TRBV7-2 to TRBJ1-6; perhaps TRBD1 as D (6 bases). V dropped 2 bases and J dropped 7 bases, with 15 bases sitting between them. Per the germline V gene, CDR1 is SGHTA and CDR2 is FQGNSA. The CDR3 has 16 residues. Here the CDR3 reads CASSLSVQGGNSPLHF. DNA for the CDR3: TGTGCCAGCAGCTTATCGGTACAGGGCGGCAATTCACCCCTCCACTTT.

The genes are TRBV2 and TRBJ2-5, with TRBD2 identical over 7 bases. CDR1 and CDR2 (germline): SNHLY, FYNNEI. This CDR3 comprises 16 residues. Trimming took 6 bases from V and 7 from J; bases not matched to a gene: 17. The CDR3 loop is CASSGLSGQWGGTQYF. The CDR3 nucleotides are TGTGCCAGCAGCGGTCTGTCCGGCCAGTGGGGGGGGACCCAGTACTTC.

The V call is TRBV30, the J call TRBJ2-7; no clear D gene. The CDR3 extends over 14 amino acids. V was clipped by 2 bases and J by 1 base, with 12 bases between them. The V gene's germline CDR1 is GTSNPN and CDR2 SVGIG (reference sequence). The chain's CDR3 is CAWSSGRGSYEQYF. In nucleotides, the CDR3 is TGTGCCTGGAGTAGTGGTCGAGGATCCTACGAGCAGTACTTC.

This CDR3 reads CATKREGQSDEQFF. CDR3 bases: TGCGCCACCAAGCGGGAGGGCCAAAGCGATGAGCAGTTCTTC. This chain joins TRBV10-2 and TRBJ2-1; 10 bases line up with TRBD2. The CDR3 has 14 residues. Looked up from germline, CDR1 is WSHSY and CDR2 is SAAADI. V dropped 10 bases and J dropped 8; count of bases not matched to a gene: 11.

The chain has TRBV29-1 and TRBJ1-2; D remains unclear. Trimming shortened V by 6 bases and J by 4 bases, and 18 bases separated the two germline ends. This CDR3 is built from 14 residues. Germline-derived CDR1 and CDR2 are SQVTM and ANQGSEA. The CDR3 spells CSVVGGGRGYGYTF. For the CDR3, the DNA is TGCAGCGTAGTAGGCGGTGGGAGAGGCTATGGCTACACCTTC.

The V and J genes are TRBV5-1 and TRBJ2-1; D is perhaps TRBD2 (6 bases). Germline V CDR1 and CDR2: SGHRS, YFSETQ. Trimming stripped 0 bases from V and 8 bases from J, with 12 bases between. CDR3 size: 14 residues. Written as DNA, the CDR3 is TGCGCCAGCAGCTTGGATGCGGGGAACGATGAGCAGTTCTTC. This sequence encodes CASSLDAGNDEQFF.

This clone was detected a few times. This chain links TRBV3-1 (or the pseudogene TRBV3-2) with TRBJ1-6, with D perhaps TRBD1 (5 bases). CDR1 and CDR2 from the germline V gene are LGHDT and YNNKEL (reference sequence). V was pared by 0 bases and J by 5 bases, with 8 bases between. This CDR3 has 15 residues. This chain's CDR3 is CASSQEGQNNSPLHF. CDR3 coding DNA: TGTGCCAGCAGCCAAGAGGGGCAGAATAATTCACCCCTCCACTTT.

This chain connects TRBV4-1 to TRBJ2-3; 7 bases agree with TRBD2. CDR1 and CDR2 (germline): MGHRA, YSYEKL. This CDR3 region has 17 residues. V lost 4 bases, J lost 1 base, and 11 bases stayed unmatched. In nucleotides, the CDR3 is TGCGCCAGCAGCCCGCGGGGGACTCGGGGTGGCACAGATACGCAGTATTTT. It translates to CASSPRGTRGGTDTQYF.

The chain links TRBV18 to TRBJ2-5; TRBD1 is a possible D gene (5 bases). Germline loops: CDR1 KGHSH, CDR2 LQKENI. This CDR3 has 14 residues. V lost 0 bases and J lost 5, with 10 bases in between. CDR3 DNA: TGTGCCAGCTCACCACCGTTCAACAGGGAGACCCAGTACTTC. This encodes CASSPPFNRETQYF.

The V call is TRBV11-2, the J call TRBJ1-2; TRBD1 aligns across 8 bases. Trimming cost V 6 bases and J 3 bases; bases outside gene matches: 6. Germline CDR1 is SGHAT and CDR2 is FQNNGV. The CDR3 extends over 14 amino acids. The CDR3 DNA reads TGTGCCAGCAGATCCCCGGGACAGGACTATGGCTACACCTTC. Amino acids: CASRSPGQDYGYTF.

This chain uses TRBV6-5 with TRBJ1-2, with a possible D match to TRBD1 (5 bases). Germline values: CDR1 MNHEY, CDR2 SVGAGI. The V and J ends lost 10 bases and 2 bases respectively, with 8 bases between them. The CDR3 runs 11 residues. The CDR3 bases are TGTGCCACCCGACAGAACTATGGCTACACCTTC. This codes for CATRQNYGYTF.

This clone appeared a single time. J is TRBJ1-2 and V is TRBV29-1, with D maybe TRBD1 (6 bases). V shed 1 base and J shed 5 bases, with 11 bases lying between them. From germline, CDR1 is SQVTM and CDR2 ANQGSEA. The CDR3 has 13 residues. The CDR3 region is CSVEAPGVYGYTF. The CDR3 DNA reads TGCAGCGTTGAAGCTCCAGGGGTTTATGGCTACACCTTC.

The chain is built from TRBV5-4 and TRBJ1-1; the D gene is possibly TRBD1 (6 bases). Germline assignment: CDR1 SGHNT and CDR2 YYREEE (reference sequence). The CDR3 is made up of 17 amino acids. V was shortened by 3 bases and J by 3 bases, with 21 bases between the two germline ends. For the CDR3, the DNA is TGTGCCAGCAGCTGGCCGGGGGGGCAGGGCTATCACACTGAAGCTTTCTTT. This gives the protein CASSWPGGQGYHTEAFF.

The chain combines TRBV2 with TRBJ2-7; D may be TRBD1 (6 bases). The germline gives CDR1 SNHLY, CDR2 FYNNEI. The CDR3 sequence is 12 residues long. V was trimmed by 11 bases and J by 4 bases, leaving 15 bases between them. The CDR3, as DNA: TGTGCCGTCGACAGGCGAGGATACGAGCAGTACTTC. Its translation is CAVDRRGYEQYF.

This clone was observed a single time. The same CDR3 arises from other DNA sequences in this sample as well. The rearrangement joins TRBV19 to TRBJ1-1; D might be TRBD1 (5 bases). CDR3 length equals 14 residues. Trimming cost V 3 bases and J 3 bases, with 11 bases left between them. Germline V gene sequence: CDR1 LNHDA, CDR2 SQIVND (reference sequence). CDR3 amino acids: CASSIGQGYTEAFF. In DNA, the CDR3 is TGTGCCAGTAGTATCGGTCAGGGATACACTGAAGCTTTCTTT. The full variable domain, rest sourced from reference TRBV19 and TRBJ1-1, is DGGITQSPKYLFRKEGQNVTLSCEQNLNHDAMYWYRQDPGQGLRLIYYSQIVNDFQKGDIAEGYSVSREKKESFPLTVTSAQKNPTAFYLCASSIGQGYTEAFFGQGTRLTVV.

The rearrangement joins TRBV23-1 to TRBJ2-7; 11 positions agree with TRBD1. Being an ORF, TRBV23-1 has a function that is uncertain. V gave up 3 bases and J gave up 1 base; unmatched junction bases: 8. The length of the CDR3 is 17 residues. The CDR3 spells CASSHYRDRGFSYEQYF. The CDR3 region has the DNA TGCGCCAGCAGTCATTACCGGGACAGGGGGTTTTCCTACGAGCAGTACTTC.

The rearrangement joins TRBV7-9 to TRBJ2-4, with D tentatively TRBD2 (6 bases). The V gene lost 5 bases and the J gene lost 0 bases, with 11 bases spanning the gap. Looked up from germline, CDR1 is SEHNR and CDR2 is FQNEAQ (reference sequence). The CDR3 is 15 amino acids. The CDR3 region is CASSGGSRAKNIQYF. The CDR3, as DNA: TGTGCCAGCAGCGGGGGGTCCAGAGCCAAAAACATTCAGTACTTC.

In this sample, this clone turned up a few times. V is TRBV19 and J is TRBJ2-5; D is possibly TRBD1 (6 bases). The CDR3 totals 15 residues. V shed 3 bases and J shed 4 bases, with 15 bases lying between them. The germline CDR1 and CDR2 sequences are LNHDA and SQIVND (reference sequence). CDR3 in amino acids: CASSMGRGSGETQYF. CDR3 nucleotides: TGTGCCAGTAGTATGGGCAGGGGAAGTGGAGAGACCCAGTACTTC. Using reference TRBV19 and TRBJ2-5 for the parts outside the CDR3, the full variable domain is DGGITQSPKYLFRKEGQNVTLSCEQNLNHDAMYWYRQDPGQGLRLIYYSQIVNDFQKGDIAEGYSVSREKKESFPLTVTSAQKNPTAFYLCASSMGRGSGETQYFGPGTRLLVL.

This chain joins TRBV29-1 and TRBJ1-4; weak D call: TRBD1 (5 bases). The V gene's germline CDR1 is SQVTM and CDR2 ANQGSEA. There are 13 residues in the CDR3. With 5 bases removed from V and 4 bases from J, the gap between germline ends came to 11 bases. This CDR3 is CSVRQLNNEKLFF. The CDR3 DNA sequence: TGCAGCGTTCGACAGTTAAATAATGAAAAACTGTTTTTT.

The chain recombines TRBV7-2 with TRBJ1-2; the D gene is possibly TRBD1 (5 bases). CDR3 length equals 18 residues. The germline V and J ends were trimmed by 1 base and 4 bases, with 22 bases remaining between them. CDR1 and CDR2 from the germline V gene are SGHTA and FQGNSA. The CDR3 DNA reads TGTGCCAGCAGCTTAGAGATAAGACTGGGGCAGGGTCGCTATGGCTACACCTTC. Translated, it gives CASSLEIRLGQGRYGYTF.